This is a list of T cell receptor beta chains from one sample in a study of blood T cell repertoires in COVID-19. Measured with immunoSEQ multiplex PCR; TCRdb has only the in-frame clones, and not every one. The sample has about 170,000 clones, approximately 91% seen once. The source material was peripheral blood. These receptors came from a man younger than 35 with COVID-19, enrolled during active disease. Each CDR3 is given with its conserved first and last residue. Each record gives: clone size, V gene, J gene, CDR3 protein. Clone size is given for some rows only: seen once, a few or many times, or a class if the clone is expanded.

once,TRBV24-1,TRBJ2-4,CATSDPPDIVKNIQYF
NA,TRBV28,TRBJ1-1,CASRATVWGRMNTEAFF
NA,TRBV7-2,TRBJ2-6,CASSFSYFFSGANVLTF
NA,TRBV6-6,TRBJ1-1,CASFIPLNTEAFF
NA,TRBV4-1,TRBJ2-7,CASSQDRGNSYEQYF
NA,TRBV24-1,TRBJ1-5,CATGTGENQPQHF
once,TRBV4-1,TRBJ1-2,CASSPRGLYGYTF
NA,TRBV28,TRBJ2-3,CASSPPRLYTDTQYF
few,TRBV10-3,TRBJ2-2,CAISGGREEPGELFF
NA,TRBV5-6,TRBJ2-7,CASSSGQGSDEQYF
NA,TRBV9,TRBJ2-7,CASSPRTGDYEQYF